The source of this T cell receptor (beta chain) is a study of beta chain features in type 1 diabetes listed by TCRdb under 2018. Some background on the complete study: Mean age, gender distribution, total cell number and subset yield did not differ between patients and healthy donors. A total of roughly 100 million sorted cells were examined across all samples, and RNA yield correlated strongly with the number of cells per subset. The study compared TCRB repertoires of sorted circulating CD4+ T cell subsets between recently diagnosed type 1 diabetes patients and matched healthy donors. Naive and central memory subsets were obtained from all 30 or so donors, but regulatory and stem cell-like memory subsets were isolated from only 8 patients and roughly 8 healthy donors.

Comments on this clone: Its binding antigen is unknown. The record has no base qualities; no much larger clone is one base away.

Overall results and qualifications from the work: A moderate but significant shortening of TCRB CDR3 length was observed in type 1 diabetes patients in all four CD4+ subsets. PCR may preferentially amplify shorter templates, but because patient and control samples were amplified and corrected together, any resulting skew would affect both groups equally. Naive, central memory and regulatory TCRB repertoires appeared to be more alike among patients than among healthy donors. Because cDNA was sequenced instead of genomic DNA, activated cells with high expression could be over-represented, although the groups did not differ in activation or CD3 levels. At VDJ recombination sites, patients with type 1 diabetes made fewer insertions and deleted more nucleotides, a pattern implying thymic rearrangement abnormalities. Because the HLA sub-analyses included only small numbers of individuals, any influence of HLA type on TCRB rearrangement was left unresolved.

The entire amount of isolated RNA was reverse transcribed using the High Capacity cDNA Reverse Transcription Kit, so the sequenced TCRB transcripts were expressed ones. Naive, central memory and regulatory T cell samples underwent deep immunoSEQ sequencing, averaging roughly 3.5 million total reads per sample. Sorted cells were lysed in RLT buffer and RNA was extracted with DNase-treated RNeasy Micro or Mini kits, depending on cell number. To prevent cross-contamination, each cell subset was processed individually, whereas patient and healthy donor samples were processed jointly. Using the immunoSEQ multiplex PCR, TCRB sequences were amplified from cDNA into 87-bp fragments spanning the CDR3 region. Sequencing of the amplicons was performed on the Illumina HiSeq platform. The original pipeline was this. Synthetic template baselines were used to correct PCR bias computationally, reads within Hamming distance 2 were collapsed, and singletons that could not be merged were discarded. By aligning reads against IMGT, V, D and J genes, CDR3 length, and insertions or deletions at six rearrangement sites were assigned. Within each subset, clonotype counts were normalized to sorted cell number, and only after that were true diversity and Gini coefficients computed with the tcR R package. The overlap coefficient, calculated on TCRB nucleotide sequences, was used to measure repertoire sharing. In TCRdb, the immuneACCESS table is reduced to in-frame sequences with V and J assigned. These tables do not hold every clone; where another copy was compared, an unresolved V gene accounts for under half, and the others remain unexplained. That table is the source of V, J and clone size, and D and trimming were worked out from the DNA. For this sample there are 400,000 or so clones; around 9.6% appear just once. Around 0.66% of the sample is taken by the ten largest.

A single peripheral blood draw of approximately 110 mL on average was collected from each donor into heparinised tubes. Naive, central memory, regulatory and stem cell-like memory CD4+ T cells were sorted on a BD FACSAria II using a panel including CD45RO, CCR7, CD25, CD127, CD95 and CD27. Purity was above 98% for every sorted population. PBMCs were isolated immediately by Lymphoprep density gradient centrifugation and stained directly without culture. To minimize batch effects, samples were stained and sorted in pairs, one healthy donor with one patient per experiment. CDR1 and CDR2 are read off the germline V gene as MNHEY and SVGAGI. Reading from cysteine to phenylalanine, the CDR3 counts 15 amino acids. Just CDR3 DNA is preserved here, 45 bases in frame from base 1. V is reduced by 8 bases and J by 2 bases, leaving a spacing of 18 bases between them.

Sequenced sample: central memory CD4+ T cells from blood. The TCR originated in a man between 25 and 39 years old with type 1 diabetes. The chain couples TRBV6-5 to TRBJ1-2; TRBD1 is a weak D gene call, 5 bases matching. CDR3 reads: CASGPALGENYGYTF. DNA sequence: TGTGCCAGCGGCCCCGCATTGGGGGAAAACTATGGCTACACCTTC.